The present TCR beta chain was sequenced within a study of CD8 T cells in Susac syndrome. Random hexamers served to reverse transcribe about 0.45 to 1 ug RNA. MiXCR was run by TCRdb on the immunoSEQ multiplex PCR reads, yielding one entry per CDR3 protein. The sample shows 95,000 to 150,000 distinct CDR3 sequences, around 94% of them seen only once. Study-level findings and limits: It was acknowledged in the study that the number of individuals who were included in its TCR sequencing and HLA analysis was relatively small.

About this clonotype: Antigen specificity is unknown.

CDR3 size: 11 residues. V was clipped by 7 bases and J by 10 bases, with 12 bases between them. This chain uses TRBV12-3 or TRBV12-4 with TRBJ2-3, with D perhaps TRBD1 (6 bases). The TCR was taken from a human donor with Susac syndrome. Sequencing was carried out using CD8+ T cells from PBMCs. CDR3 nucleotides: TGTGCCAGCACCGGGACAAGTGCGCAGTATTTT. This encodes CASTGTSAQYF.